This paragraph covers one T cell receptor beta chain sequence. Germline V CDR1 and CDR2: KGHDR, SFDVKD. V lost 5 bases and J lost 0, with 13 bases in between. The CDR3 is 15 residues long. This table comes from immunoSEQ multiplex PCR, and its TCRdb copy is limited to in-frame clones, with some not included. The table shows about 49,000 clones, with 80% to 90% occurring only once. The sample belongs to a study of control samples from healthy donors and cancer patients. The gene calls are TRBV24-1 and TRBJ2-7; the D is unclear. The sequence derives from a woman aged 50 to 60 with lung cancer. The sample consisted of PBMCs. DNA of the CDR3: TGTGCCACCAGTGGGTGGGTTTGGGGCTCCTACGAGCAGTACTTC. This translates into CATSGWVWGSYEQYF.